The next 23 T cell receptor beta chains were all read from a single sample in a study of T cells in localized non-small cell lung cancer. Measured with immunoSEQ multiplex PCR; TCRdb has only the in-frame clones, and not every one. This sample has tens of thousands of clones, with 90% found just once. Sequencing was performed on peripheral blood, taken before any cancer treatment. The source is a man aged 40 to 69 with stage I lung adenocarcinoma.

The V gene is TRBV29-1, the J gene TRBJ1-4; D might be TRBD1 (5 bases). The CDR3 is 10 amino acids. The germline CDR1 and CDR2 sequences are SQVTM and ANQGSEA. V lost 7 bases and J 8 bases, leaving 8 bases between the germline ends. For the CDR3, the DNA is TGCAGCGCTAGGACAGAAAAACTGTTTTTT. Amino acids: CSARTEKLFF. The full variable domain, completed using reference TRBV29-1 and TRBJ1-4, is SAVISQKPSRDICQRGTSLTIQCQVDSQVTMMFWYRQQPGQSLTLIATANQGSEATYESGFVIDKFPISRPNLTFSTLTVSNMSPEDSSIYLCSARTEKLFFGSGTQLSVL.

V and J are TRBV14 and TRBJ2-7; the D is unclear. This CDR3 region has 13 residues. The ends were cut back, 0 bases at V and 4 bases at J, with 7 bases in the middle. Looked up from germline, CDR1 is SGHDN and CDR2 is FVKESK. The CDR3 nucleotides are TGTGCCAGCAGCCAAGATAGTGTTTACGAGCAGTACTTC. This encodes CASSQDSVYEQYF.

The V and J genes are TRBV2 and TRBJ1-5, with 8 bases aligning to TRBD1. CDR3 length: 15 residues. Germline V gene sequence: CDR1 SNHLY, CDR2 FYNNEI. With V trimmed by 2 bases and J by 1 base, 1 base remained unmatched. The DNA for the CDR3 is TGTGCCAGCAGTGAAAGGGACAGGAGCAATCAGCCCCAGCATTTT. It specifies CASSERDRSNQPQHF. The entire variable domain, with the rest obtained from reference TRBV2 and TRBJ1-5, is as follows: EPEVTQTPSHQVTQMGQEVILRCVPISNHLYFYWYRQILGQKVEFLVSFYNNEISEKSEIFDDQFSVERPDGSNFTLKIRSTKLEDSAMYFCASSERDRSNQPQHFGDGTRLSIL.

The V and J genes are TRBV29-1 and TRBJ2-7; TRBD2 is a possible D gene (5 bases). Per the germline V gene, CDR1 is SQVTM and CDR2 is ANQGSEA. This CDR3 has 13 amino acids. V lost 1 base and J 5 bases, leaving 12 bases between the germline ends. DNA of the CDR3: TGCAGCGTTGAAGCTGCCGGGAAAGACGAGCAGTACTTC. Translation gives CSVEAAGKDEQYF.

The rearrangement uses TRBV10-3 and TRBJ1-1; 7 nucleotides match TRBD1. The length of the CDR3 is 15 residues. CDR1 is ENHRY, CDR2 SYGVKD, per germline. Unmatched junction bases numbered 6, after V lost 0 bases and J lost 5 bases. The CDR3 DNA sequence: TGTGCCATCAGTGAGTCACAGGGGAAGGGAACTGAAGCTTTCTTT. It encodes CAISESQGKGTEAFF.

This rearrangement joins TRBV7-6 to TRBJ2-3; D tentatively reads TRBD1 or TRBD2 (6 bases each). Germline CDR1 and CDR2: SGHVS and FNYEAQ. CDR3 length: 17 residues. The V end lost 4 bases, the J end lost 1 base, and 18 bases lay between the germline ends. The CDR3 loop is CASSSGGGVEGTDTQYF. DNA of the CDR3: TGTGCCAGCAGCTCTGGAGGGGGTGTTGAGGGCACAGATACGCAGTATTTT.

The V gene is TRBV6-6, the J gene TRBJ1-6; D not resolved. The CDR3 covers 12 residues. Germline V lookup: CDR1 MNHNY, CDR2 SVGAGI (reference sequence). V lost 7 bases and J 13 bases, leaving 14 bases between the germline ends. The CDR3 DNA sequence: TGTGCCAGCACCTACTCCACATTCCCCCTCCACTTT. Amino acids: CASTYSTFPLHF.

This sequence joins TRBV5-1 and TRBJ2-7; 9 bases fit TRBD1. Unmatched junction bases numbered 7, after V lost 4 bases and J lost 5 bases. The CDR3 loop spans 14 amino acids. Germline lookup yields CDR1 SGHRS and CDR2 YFSETQ. CDR3 protein: CASSRDRAGDEQYF. CDR3 DNA sequence: TGCGCCAGCAGCAGGGACAGGGCGGGGGACGAGCAGTACTTC.

The V call is TRBV18, the J call TRBJ1-5, with D hard to call. Deletions cut 6 bases from V and 1 base from J, with 13 bases between. This CDR3 contains 15 residues. Germline V gene lookup returns CDR1 KGHSH and CDR2 LQKENI. The CDR3 nucleotides are TGTGCCAGCTCCCGGGCCTGGGGAAGCAATCAGCCCCAGCATTTT. This codes for CASSRAWGSNQPQHF.

The gene calls are TRBV30 and TRBJ2-7; tentatively, D is TRBD1 (6 bases). The CDR3 runs 13 residues. V was shortened by 0 bases and J by 3 bases, with 9 bases between the two germline ends. Germline loops: CDR1 GTSNPN, CDR2 SVGIG (reference sequence). CDR3 sequence (DNA): TGTGCCTGGAGTGTCGGCAGGGGCTACGAGCAGTACTTC. Translating gives CAWSVGRGYEQYF. The full variable domain, completed using reference TRBV30 and TRBJ2-7, is SQTIHQWPATLVQPVGSPLSLECTVEGTSNPNLYWYRQAAGRGLQLLFYSVGIGQISSEVPQNLSASRPQDRQFILSSKKLLLSDSGFYLCAWSVGRGYEQYFGPGTRLTVT.

This rearrangement joins TRBV11-2 to TRBJ2-1; tentatively, D is TRBD1 or TRBD2 (6 bases each). Germline V gene lookup returns CDR1 SGHAT and CDR2 FQNNGV. The CDR3 spans 13 residues. V lost 5 bases, J lost 6 bases, and 11 bases lay in between. This CDR3 reads CASSAGQRNEQFF. CDR3 bases: TGTGCCAGCAGCGCGGGACAACGCAATGAGCAGTTCTTC.

V gene TRBV30 combines with J gene TRBJ2-5; D is perhaps TRBD2 (5 bases). Germline CDR1 and CDR2: GTSNPN and SVGIG (reference sequence). This CDR3 spans 14 amino acids. The V end lost 4 bases, the J end lost 5 bases, and 17 bases lay between the germline ends. CDR3 coding DNA: TGTGCCTGGATGAGTCGAGGGTCGGCCGAGACCCAGTACTTC. It is translated as CAWMSRGSAETQYF.

This chain uses TRBV29-1 with TRBJ2-1, with TRBD1 matching 8 bases. Germline V gene lookup returns CDR1 SQVTM and CDR2 ANQGSEA. CDR3 length equals 12 residues. CDR3 sequence reads: CSIPGGYDEQFF. CDR3 sequence (DNA): TGCAGTATTCCAGGGGGCTATGATGAGCAGTTCTTC.

The sample holds a few counts of this clone. The rearrangement uses TRBV6-5 and TRBJ1-1; no clear D gene. V was pared by 8 bases and J by 1 base, with 11 bases between. The V gene's germline CDR1 is MNHEY and CDR2 SVGAGI. The CDR3 is 13 residues long. The chain's CDR3 is CASAYQANTEAFF. In DNA form, the CDR3 reads TGTGCCAGCGCATACCAGGCGAACACTGAAGCTTTCTTT.

The chain uses TRBV27 and TRBJ1-4, with 8 nucleotides matching TRBD1. CDR1 MNHEY and CDR2 SMNVEV come from the germline V gene (reference sequence). J gave up 2 bases and V 7 bases, and 9 bases lay outside the gene matches. This CDR3 has 16 amino acids. CDR3: CASKYRQGATNEKLFF. DNA for the CDR3: TGTGCCAGCAAATACCGTCAGGGGGCGACTAATGAAAAACTGTTTTTT.

The chain has TRBV9 and TRBJ2-2; 12 bases align to TRBD1. Germline CDR1 reads SGDLS; CDR2 reads YYNGEE. The CDR3 spans 18 residues. Germline trimming cut 5 bases from V and 6 bases from J; bases unmatched to any gene: 14. CDR3 in DNA: TGTGCCAGCAGTGCTTCATCGACGGGACAGGGGGCGCCCGGGGAGCTGTTTTTT. The encoded protein is CASSASSTGQGAPGELFF.

This clone showed up just once. The V gene is TRBV9, the J gene TRBJ2-2, with D hard to call. There are 12 residues in the CDR3. Trimming cost V 6 bases and J 2 bases, with 5 bases left between them. In germline, CDR1 is SGDLS, CDR2 YYNGEE. Here the CDR3 DNA reads TGTGCCAGCACAGGTAACACCGGGGAGCTGTTTTTT. Protein product: CASTGNTGELFF.

CDR3 residues: CASSYRIQGRNTEAFF. CDR3 in DNA: TGTGCCAGCAGTTACCGAATACAGGGTAGGAACACTGAAGCTTTCTTT. V gene TRBV6-5 combines with J gene TRBJ1-1; D possibly corresponds to TRBD1 (6 bases). The germline V gene encodes CDR1 MNHEY and CDR2 SVGAGI. This CDR3 spans 16 amino acids. The V gene lost 2 bases and the J gene lost 1 base, with 14 bases spanning the gap.

This sequence joins TRBV5-6 and TRBJ2-1, with 11 bases fitting TRBD1. Unmatched junction bases numbered 14, after V lost 5 bases and J lost 10 bases. This CDR3 spans 16 amino acids. Per the germline V gene, CDR1 is SGHDT and CDR2 is YYEEEE. The CDR3 region has the DNA TGTGCCAGCAGGCGTCTTGGACAGGGGGCGGTATGGGAGCAGTTCTTC. Its translation: CASRRLGQGAVWEQFF.

This chain uses TRBV13 with TRBJ2-2, with a weak D call TRBD1 (6 bases). Germline assignment: CDR1 PRHDT and CDR2 FYEKMQ (reference sequence). CDR3 length equals 16 residues. Trimming stripped 2 bases from V and 1 base from J, with 11 bases between. CDR3 sequence (DNA): TGTGCCAGCAGCTTAACAGGGACCTTGAACACCGGGGAGCTGTTTTTT. This codes for CASSLTGTLNTGELFF.

This clone was counted once. The chain employs TRBV25-1 and TRBJ2-3; TRBD1 might be the D (6 bases). Germline values: CDR1 MGHDK, CDR2 SYGVNS. The CDR3 contains 14 residues. The V and J ends lost 3 bases and 2 bases respectively, with 9 bases between them. The chain's CDR3 is CASSEPGATDTQYF. CDR3 DNA sequence: TGTGCCAGCAGTGAGCCAGGGGCCACAGATACGCAGTATTTT. Full variable domain (rest looked up from reference TRBV25-1 and TRBJ2-3): EADIYQTPRYLVIGTGKKITLECSQTMGHDKMYWYQQDPGMELHLIHYSYGVNSTEKGDLSSESTVSRIRTEHFPLTLESARPSHTSQYLCASSEPGATDTQYFGPGTRLTVL.

V gene TRBV19 combines with J gene TRBJ1-2, with D maybe TRBD1 (5 bases). Germline V gene data show CDR1 as LNHDA and CDR2 as SQIVND (reference sequence). This CDR3 comprises 15 residues. The V end lost 5 bases, the J end lost 7 bases, and 20 bases lay between the germline ends. The DNA of the CDR3 is TGTGCCAGTAGTCGCGGCAGCGGGGCTAGTCGTGGCTACACCTTC. It encodes CASSRGSGASRGYTF. The full variable domain, with the rest looked up from reference TRBV19 and TRBJ1-2, is DGGITQSPKYLFRKEGQNVTLSCEQNLNHDAMYWYRQDPGQGLRLIYYSQIVNDFQKGDIAEGYSVSREKKESFPLTVTSAQKNPTAFYLCASSRGSGASRGYTFGSGTRLTVV.

This sequence joins TRBV10-3 and TRBJ1-2; maybe TRBD1 (5 bases). V dropped 6 bases and J dropped 6 bases, with 17 bases sitting between them. Germline V gene data show CDR1 as ENHRY and CDR2 as SYGVKD. This CDR3 has 14 residues. The CDR3 DNA reads TGTGCCATCAGAGATCCAGGGTCGGTCGATGGCTACACCTTC. This sequence encodes CAIRDPGSVDGYTF.